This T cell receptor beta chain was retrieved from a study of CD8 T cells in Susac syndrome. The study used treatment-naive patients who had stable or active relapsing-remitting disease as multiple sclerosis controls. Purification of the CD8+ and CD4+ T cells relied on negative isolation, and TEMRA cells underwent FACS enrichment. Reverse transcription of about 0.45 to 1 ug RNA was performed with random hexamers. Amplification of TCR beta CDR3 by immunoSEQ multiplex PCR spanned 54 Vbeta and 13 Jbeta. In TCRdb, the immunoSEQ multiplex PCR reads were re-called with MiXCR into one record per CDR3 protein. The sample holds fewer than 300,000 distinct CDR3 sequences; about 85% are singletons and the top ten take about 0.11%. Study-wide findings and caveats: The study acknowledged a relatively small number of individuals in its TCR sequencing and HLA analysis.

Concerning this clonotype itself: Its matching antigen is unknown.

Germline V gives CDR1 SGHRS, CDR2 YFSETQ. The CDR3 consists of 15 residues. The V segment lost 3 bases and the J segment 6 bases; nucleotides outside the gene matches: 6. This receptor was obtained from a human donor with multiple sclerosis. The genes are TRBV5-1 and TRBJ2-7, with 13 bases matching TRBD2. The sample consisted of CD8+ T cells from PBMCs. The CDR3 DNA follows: TGCGCCAGCAGCTCGTACGGGACTAGCGGGACCGAGCAGTACTTC. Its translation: CASSSYGTSGTEQYF. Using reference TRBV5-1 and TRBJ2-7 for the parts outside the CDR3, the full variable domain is KAGVTQTPRYLIKTRGQQVTLSCSPISGHRSVSWYQQTPGQGLQFLFEYFSETQRNKGNFPGRFSGRQFSNSRSEMNVSTLELGDSALYLCASSSYGTSGTEQYFGPGTRLTVT.